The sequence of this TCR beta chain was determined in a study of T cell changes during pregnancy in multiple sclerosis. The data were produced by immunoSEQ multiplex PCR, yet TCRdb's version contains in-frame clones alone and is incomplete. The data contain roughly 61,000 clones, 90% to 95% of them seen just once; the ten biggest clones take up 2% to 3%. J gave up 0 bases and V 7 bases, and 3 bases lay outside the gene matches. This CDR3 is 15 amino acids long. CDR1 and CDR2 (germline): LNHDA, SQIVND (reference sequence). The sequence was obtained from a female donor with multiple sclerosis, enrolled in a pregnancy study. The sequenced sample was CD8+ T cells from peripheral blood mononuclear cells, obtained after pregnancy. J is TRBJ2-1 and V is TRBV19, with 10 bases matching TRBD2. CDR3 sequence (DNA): TGTGCCAGTACCGCTAGCGGGAGCTCCTACAATGAGCAGTTCTTC. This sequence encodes CASTASGSSYNEQFF.